This T cell receptor (beta chain) emerged from a study of response to subunit inactivated influenza vaccine. Study-wide results and caveats: Each seasonal influenza vaccination recruits few new T cells, the authors suggested.

With 3 bases clipped from V and 0 bases from J, the junction kept 5 bases outside the gene matches. The CDR3 is 18 amino acids. Germline V gene sequence: CDR1 ENHRY, CDR2 SYGVKD. Each CDR3 protein is one row after TCRdb ran MiXCR on the RT-PCR reads. The data contain about 700,000 distinct CDR3 sequences, 15% to 19% of them seen just once; the ten biggest clones take up approximately 10%. As concerns this clonotype: Antigen: not known.

V is TRBV10-3 and J is TRBJ2-3, with 14 bases aligning to TRBD2. The sequence came from a man aged 45-60 years who received an inactivated influenza vaccine. This material consisted of PBMCs from blood, taken 11 to 12 days after vaccination. The chain's CDR3 is CAISDQTSGRESTDTQYF. CDR3 bases: TGTGCCATCAGTGACCAGACTAGCGGGAGGGAAAGCACAGATACGCAGTATTTT.